This TCR beta chain came from a study of synovial regulatory T cells in juvenile arthritis. Study-level results: iaTreg TCR repertoires were largely private across patients and partially overlapped synovial Teff and blood CPL. Synovial Treg CDR3 sequences overlapped more with iaTregs than other circulating Tregs.

Germline CDR1 MNHEY, CDR2 SMNVEV (reference sequence). CDR3 length: 14 residues. The nucleotide record is missing. Only in-frame clones appear in the TCRdb table, and some are missing; sequencing was by immunoSEQ multiplex PCR. Recorded for this sample: 800 to 900 clones. Matched peripheral blood accompanied the synovial fluid taken from each patient with active arthritis. The 11 donors had active juvenile idiopathic arthritis, with 3 polyarticular and 8 oligoarticular cases. Patients had median age about 11 years, range 2.4-22.9. For this clone: Its specificity is not known.

The receptor's source is a donor aged 2 to 35 with juvenile idiopathic arthritis. The sequenced material came from Treg cells from the synovium. V usage is TRBV27 and J usage is TRBJ1-5; TCRdb's assignment of TRBD1 cannot be checked, as there is no DNA. CDR3 residues: CASSLLGHNQPQHF.